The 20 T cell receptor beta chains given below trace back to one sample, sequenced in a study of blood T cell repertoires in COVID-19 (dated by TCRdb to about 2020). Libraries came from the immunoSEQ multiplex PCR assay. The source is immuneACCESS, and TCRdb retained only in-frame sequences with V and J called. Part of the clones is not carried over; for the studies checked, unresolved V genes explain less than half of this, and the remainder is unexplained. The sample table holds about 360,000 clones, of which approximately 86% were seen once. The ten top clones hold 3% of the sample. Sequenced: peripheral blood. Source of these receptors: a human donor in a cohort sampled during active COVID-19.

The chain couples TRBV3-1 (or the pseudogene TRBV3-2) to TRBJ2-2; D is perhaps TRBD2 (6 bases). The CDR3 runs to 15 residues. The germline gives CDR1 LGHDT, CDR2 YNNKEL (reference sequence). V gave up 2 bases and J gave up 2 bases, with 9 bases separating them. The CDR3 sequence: CASSQTGTNTGELFF. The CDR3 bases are TGTGCCAGCAGCCAAACCGGGACTAACACCGGGGAGCTGTTTTTT.

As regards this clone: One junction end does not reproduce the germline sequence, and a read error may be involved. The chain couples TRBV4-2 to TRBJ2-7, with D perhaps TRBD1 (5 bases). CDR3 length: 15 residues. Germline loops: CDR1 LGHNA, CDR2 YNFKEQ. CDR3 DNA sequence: TGTGCCAGCAGCCAAGATACCCCTGGGGCGCCCTGGCGGATCTTC. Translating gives CASSQDTPGAPWRIF.

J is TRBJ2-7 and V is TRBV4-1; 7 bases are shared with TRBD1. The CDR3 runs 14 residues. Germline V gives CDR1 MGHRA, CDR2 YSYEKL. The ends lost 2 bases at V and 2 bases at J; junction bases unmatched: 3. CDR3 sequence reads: CASSQRQGAYEQYF. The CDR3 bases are TGCGCCAGCAGCCAACGACAGGGCGCCTACGAGCAGTACTTC.

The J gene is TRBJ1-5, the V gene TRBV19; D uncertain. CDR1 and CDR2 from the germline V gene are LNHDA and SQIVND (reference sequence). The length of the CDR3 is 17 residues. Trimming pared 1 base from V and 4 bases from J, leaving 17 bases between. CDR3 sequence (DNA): TGTGCCAGTAGTATAGCCGGGGATGCCGACCAAAATCAGCCCCAGCATTTT. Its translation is CASSIAGDADQNQPQHF.

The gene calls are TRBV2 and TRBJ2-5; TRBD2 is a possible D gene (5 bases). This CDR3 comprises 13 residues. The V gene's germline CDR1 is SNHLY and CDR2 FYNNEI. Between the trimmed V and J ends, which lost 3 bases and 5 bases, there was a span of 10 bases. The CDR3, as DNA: TGTGCCAGCAGTGAGAGGGCAGAGGAGACCCAGTACTTC. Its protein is CASSERAEETQYF.

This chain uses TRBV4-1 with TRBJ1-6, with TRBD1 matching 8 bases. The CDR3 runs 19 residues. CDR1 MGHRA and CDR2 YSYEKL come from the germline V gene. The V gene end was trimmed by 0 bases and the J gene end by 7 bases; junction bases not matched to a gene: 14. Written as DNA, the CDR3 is TGCGCCAGCAGCCAAGACGGCGGGTGGGACAGGACCTCGAATTCACCCCTCCACTTT. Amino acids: CASSQDGGWDRTSNSPLHF.

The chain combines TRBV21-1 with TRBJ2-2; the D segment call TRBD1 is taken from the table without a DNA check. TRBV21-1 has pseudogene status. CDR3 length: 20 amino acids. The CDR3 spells CASSPFNRDREFNQDGELFF. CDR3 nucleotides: TGTGCCAGCAGCCCCTTTAACCGGGACAGGGAGTTCAATCAGGACGGGGAGCTGTTTTTT.

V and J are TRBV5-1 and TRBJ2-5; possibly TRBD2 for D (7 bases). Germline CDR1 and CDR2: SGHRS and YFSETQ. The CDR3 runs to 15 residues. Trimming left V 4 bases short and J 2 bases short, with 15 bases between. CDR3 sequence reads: CASSPRGRGQETQYF. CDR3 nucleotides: TGCGCCAGCAGCCCGAGGGGGAGGGGGCAAGAGACCCAGTACTTC.

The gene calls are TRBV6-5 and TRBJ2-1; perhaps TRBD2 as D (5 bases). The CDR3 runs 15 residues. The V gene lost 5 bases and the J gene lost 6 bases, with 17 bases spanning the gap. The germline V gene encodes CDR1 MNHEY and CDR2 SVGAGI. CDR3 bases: TGTGCCAGCAGTCTAAACTTCGGGATTCCCAATGAGCAGTTCTTC. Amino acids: CASSLNFGIPNEQFF.

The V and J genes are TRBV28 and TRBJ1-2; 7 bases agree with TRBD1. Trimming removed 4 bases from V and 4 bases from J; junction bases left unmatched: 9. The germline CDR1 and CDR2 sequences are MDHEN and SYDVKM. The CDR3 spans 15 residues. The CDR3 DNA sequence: TGTGCCAGCAGTTCCCCCTTAGACAGGGCCTATGGCTACACCTTC. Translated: CASSSPLDRAYGYTF.

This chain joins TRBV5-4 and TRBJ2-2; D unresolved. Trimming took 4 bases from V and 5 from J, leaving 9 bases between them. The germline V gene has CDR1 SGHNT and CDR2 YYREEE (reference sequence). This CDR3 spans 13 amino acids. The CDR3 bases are TGTGCCAGCAGCCGCGATTTAACCGGGGAGCTGTTTTTT. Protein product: CASSRDLTGELFF. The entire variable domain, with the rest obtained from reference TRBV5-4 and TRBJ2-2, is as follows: ETGVTQSPTHLIKTRGQQVTLRCSSQSGHNTVSWYQQALGQGPQFIFQYYREEENGRGNFPPRFSGLQFPNYSSELNVNALELDDSALYLCASSRDLTGELFFGEGSRLTVL.

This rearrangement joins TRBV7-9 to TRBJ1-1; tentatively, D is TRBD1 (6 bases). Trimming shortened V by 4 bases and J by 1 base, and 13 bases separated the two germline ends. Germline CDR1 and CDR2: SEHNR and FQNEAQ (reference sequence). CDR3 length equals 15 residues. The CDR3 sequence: CASSYAGTQNTEAFF. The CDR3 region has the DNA TGTGCCAGCAGCTACGCCGGGACACAGAACACTGAAGCTTTCTTT.

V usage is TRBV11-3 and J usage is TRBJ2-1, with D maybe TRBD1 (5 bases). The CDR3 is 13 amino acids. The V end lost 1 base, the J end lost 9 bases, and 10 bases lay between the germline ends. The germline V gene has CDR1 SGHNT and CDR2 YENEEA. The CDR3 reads CASSLARAAEQFF. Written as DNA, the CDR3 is TGTGCCAGCAGCTTAGCCAGGGCAGCTGAGCAGTTCTTC.

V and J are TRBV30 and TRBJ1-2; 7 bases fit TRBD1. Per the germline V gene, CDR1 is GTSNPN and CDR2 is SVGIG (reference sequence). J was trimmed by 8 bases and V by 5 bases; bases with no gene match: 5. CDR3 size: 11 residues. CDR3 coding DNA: TGTGCCTGGGGAGGGGGCGGCGGCTACACCTTC. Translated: CAWGGGGGYTF.

CDR3 sequence reads: CAISSTGRNEKLFF. The CDR3 DNA is TGTGCCATCAGTTCGACAGGGAGGAATGAAAAACTGTTTTTT. The chain uses TRBV10-3 and TRBJ1-4; 7 bases map to TRBD1. V lost 5 bases, J lost 5 bases, and 5 bases stayed unmatched. Germline CDR1 and CDR2: ENHRY and SYGVKD. The CDR3 is made up of 14 amino acids.

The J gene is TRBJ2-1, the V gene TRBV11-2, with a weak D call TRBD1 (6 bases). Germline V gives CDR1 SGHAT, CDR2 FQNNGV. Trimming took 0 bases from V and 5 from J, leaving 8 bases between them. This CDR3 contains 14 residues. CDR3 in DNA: TGTGCCAGCAGCTTAGATCCAGGGGACAATGAGCAGTTCTTC. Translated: CASSLDPGDNEQFF. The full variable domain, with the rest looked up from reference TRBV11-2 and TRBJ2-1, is EAGVAQSPRYKIIEKRQSVAFWCNPISGHATLYWYQQILGQGPKLLIQFQNNGVVDDSQLPKDRFSAERLKGVDSTLKIQPAKLEDSAVYLCASSLDPGDNEQFFGPGTRLTVL.

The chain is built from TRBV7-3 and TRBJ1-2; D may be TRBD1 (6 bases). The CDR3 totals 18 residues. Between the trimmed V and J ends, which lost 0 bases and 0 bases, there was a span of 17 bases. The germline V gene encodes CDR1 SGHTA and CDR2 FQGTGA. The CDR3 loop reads CASSLTARDTQTNYGYTF. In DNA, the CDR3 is TGTGCCAGCAGCTTAACAGCCCGGGACACCCAAACTAACTATGGCTACACCTTC.

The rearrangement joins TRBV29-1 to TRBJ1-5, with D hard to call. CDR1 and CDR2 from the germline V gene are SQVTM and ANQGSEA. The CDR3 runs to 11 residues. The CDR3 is CIQGGTQPQHF. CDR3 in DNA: TGCATCCAAGGCGGAACTCAGCCCCAGCATTTT. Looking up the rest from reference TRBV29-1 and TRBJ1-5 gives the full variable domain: SAVISQKPSRDICQRGTSLTIQCQVDSQVTMMFWYRQQPGQSLTLIATANQGSEATYESGFVIDKFPISRPNLTFSTLTVSNMSPEDSSIYLCIQGGTQPQHFGDGTRLSIL.

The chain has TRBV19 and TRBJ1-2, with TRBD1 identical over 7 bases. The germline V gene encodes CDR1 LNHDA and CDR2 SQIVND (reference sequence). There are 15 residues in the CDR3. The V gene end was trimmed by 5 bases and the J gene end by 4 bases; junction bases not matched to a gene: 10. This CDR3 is CASSFGTALFYGYTF. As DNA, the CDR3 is TGTGCCAGTAGTTTTGGGACAGCTCTATTCTATGGCTACACCTTC.

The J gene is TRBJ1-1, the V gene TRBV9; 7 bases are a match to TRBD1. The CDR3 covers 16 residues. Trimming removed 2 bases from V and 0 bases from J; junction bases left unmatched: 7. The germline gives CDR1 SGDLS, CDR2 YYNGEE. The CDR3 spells CASSVEGAGMNTEAFF. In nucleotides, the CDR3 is TGTGCCAGCAGCGTCGAGGGGGCCGGGATGAACACTGAAGCTTTCTTT.